This T cell receptor (beta chain) emerged from a study of breast tumors, draining lymph nodes, adjacent tissues. The V and J ends lost 5 bases and 2 bases respectively, with 12 bases between them. This CDR3 contains 14 residues. The germline gives CDR1 SGHNT, CDR2 YENEEA. TCRdb re-derived calls from the multiplex PCR reads in MiXCR, one entry per CDR3 protein. The sample contains more than 50,000 distinct CDR3 sequences, less than 50% of which appear only once. The material sequenced was breast tumor tissue. The TCR was taken from a female donor with breast cancer. Some clones in this sample may be carry-over from other donors' samples. This chain joins TRBV11-3 and TRBJ2-5, with D possibly being TRBD1 or TRBD2 (5 bases each). The CDR3 DNA reads TGTGCCAGCAGCCCCCCGGGGCCTCAAGAGACCCAGTACTTC. This codes for CASSPPGPQETQYF.